This T cell receptor (beta chain) stems from a study of blood T cell repertoires in COVID-19 (dated by TCRdb to the early 2020s). Broadly, across the study: Samples from collaborators originated in the United States, Italy and Spain and spanned both the acute and convalescent phases of COVID-19. The prospective study material was composed of cDNA or gDNA derived from T cells, B-cell-depleted T cells, or PBMCs. The dataset comprised deeply sampled blood TCRbeta repertoires from subjects exposed to, actively infected with, or recovered from COVID-19. A freely available public database, intended as a resource for researchers studying the immune response to SARS-CoV-2, is where the repertoires were released. Samples came from the ongoing ImmuneRACE study (first 160 participants) plus 1,254 subjects from 6 global collaborators. Nearly every sample came with metadata listing a de-identified subject ID, COVID-19 status, age in years and sex. Where HLA class I and class II types were available, the types were taken from metadata supplied by the sample provider, not from assay-based typing.

The research as a whole found: The quantity of clinical and demographic metadata differed by source and by participant and was supplied without curation.

For this clone: There is no known antigen for this receptor. Base qualities are missing; no much larger clone stands one base away.

At one collaborating source in Seattle, patients were enrolled during active infection and were followed longitudinally through the course of disease. Collaborating institutions collected whole blood in K2EDTA tubes following their own protocols. For TCRbeta analysis, collaborators shipped samples in one of three forms: frozen whole blood, isolated PBMCs, or DNA extracted from either of those sample types. TCRbeta CDR3 regions were amplified from genomic DNA by means of the immunoSEQ Assay, a bias-controlled multiplex PCR. The authors processed their data as follows. Within the assay, amplification of reference gene primers was used to estimate how many nucleated cells each sample contained. To quantify the absolute abundance of each unique TCRbeta CDR3 rearrangement, sequence reads were collapsed and filtered. For each sample, productive Simpson clonality was calculated by taking the square root of Simpson's diversity index across productive rearrangements. The clones in this table, taken by TCRdb from immuneACCESS, are in-frame only. Not every clone is retained; where verified, under half of the shortfall comes from an unresolved V gene, and the cause of the rest is unknown. For V, J and clone size, that table is used; D and trimming come from the DNA. Present in this sample are 200,000 to 250,000 clones, around 80% of which were seen just once. About 1.3% of the sample is held by the ten biggest clonotypes.

The source is a young woman with COVID-19, enrolled during active disease. The sample comprised peripheral blood.

The nucleotide sequence reads as follows: TGTGCCAGCAGCCCCAGGGAGGAGAATGGCTACACCTTC. This yields the protein CASSPREENGYTF. The sequence is built from TRBV3-1 (or the pseudogene TRBV3-2) and TRBJ1-2, with TRBD1 perhaps the D gene, on 5 matching bases. As encoded in the germline V gene (reference sequence), CDR1 is LGHDT while CDR2 is YNNKEL. V is reduced by 4 bases and J by 6 bases, leaving a spacing of 12 bases between them. There are 13 amino acids in the CDR3, from cysteine to phenylalanine inclusive. Kept here is only the CDR3 DNA, which spans 39 bases and is read in frame from base 1.